This T cell receptor (beta chain) was retrieved from a study of CD8 T cells in ankylosing spondylitis. V dropped 4 bases and J dropped 4 bases, with 8 bases sitting between them. The CDR3 spans 13 residues. The germline CDR1 and CDR2 sequences are SNHLY and FYNNEI. About this clonotype itself: Its matching antigen is unknown.

Overall study findings and caveats: Seemingly distinctive of ankylosing spondylitis blood was a TCR beta motif formed by eight highly homologous variants.

Construction of TCR beta libraries was performed using quantitative 5'-RACE with molecular barcodes. MiXCR, run by TCRdb on the 5' RACE reads, gives a single entry per CDR3 protein. The sample consists of roughly 130,000 distinct CDR3 sequences, roughly 13% of them appearing once. The source of this sequence is a female donor with ankylosing spondylitis or in good health (not recorded which). Sequencing used blood, either unsorted or a sorted T cell fraction (not recorded which). The chain couples TRBV2 to TRBJ2-1, with D unclear. CDR3 DNA: TGTGCCAGCAGTGTGTCGGTATACAATGAGCAGTTCTTC. It translates to CASSVSVYNEQFF.